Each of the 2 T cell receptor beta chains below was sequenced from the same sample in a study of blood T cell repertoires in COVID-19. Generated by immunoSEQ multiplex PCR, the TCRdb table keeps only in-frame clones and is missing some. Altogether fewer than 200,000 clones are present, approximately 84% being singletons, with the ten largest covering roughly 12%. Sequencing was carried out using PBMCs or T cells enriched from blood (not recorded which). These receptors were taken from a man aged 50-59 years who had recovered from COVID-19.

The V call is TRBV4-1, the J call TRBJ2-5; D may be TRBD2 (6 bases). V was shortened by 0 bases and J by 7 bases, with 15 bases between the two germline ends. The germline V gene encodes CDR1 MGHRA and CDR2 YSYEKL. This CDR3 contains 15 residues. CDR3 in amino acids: CASSQEFASEGTQYF. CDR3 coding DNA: TGCGCCAGCAGCCAAGAATTCGCTAGCGAGGGGACCCAGTACTTC.

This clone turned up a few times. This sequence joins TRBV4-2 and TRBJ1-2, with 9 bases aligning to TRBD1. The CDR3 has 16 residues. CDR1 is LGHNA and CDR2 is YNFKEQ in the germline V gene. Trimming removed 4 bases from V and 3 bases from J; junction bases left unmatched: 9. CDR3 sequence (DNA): TGTGCCAGCAGCCTAGCGGGACAGGGCACTTACTATGGCTACACCTTC. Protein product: CASSLAGQGTYYGYTF.